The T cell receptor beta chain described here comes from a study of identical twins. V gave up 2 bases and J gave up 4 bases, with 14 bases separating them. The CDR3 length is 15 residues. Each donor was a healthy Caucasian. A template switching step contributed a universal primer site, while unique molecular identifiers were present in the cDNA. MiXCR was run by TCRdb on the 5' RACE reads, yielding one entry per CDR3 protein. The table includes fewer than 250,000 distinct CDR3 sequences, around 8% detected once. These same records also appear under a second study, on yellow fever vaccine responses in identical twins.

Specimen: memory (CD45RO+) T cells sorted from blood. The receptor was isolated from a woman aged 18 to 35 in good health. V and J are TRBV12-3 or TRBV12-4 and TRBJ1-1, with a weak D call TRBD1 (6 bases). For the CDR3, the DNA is TGTGCCAGCAGTTTACGGGGGGGCTTGGGCACTGAAGCTTTCTTT. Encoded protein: CASSLRGGLGTEAFF.